The 4 T cell receptor beta chains below come from one sample, sequenced in a study of T cell responses to AZD1222 COVID-19 vaccine. Method: immunoSEQ multiplex PCR; TCRdb's copy keeps in-frame clones and lacks some. The sample has over 45,000 clones, 75% to 90% seen once. The input for sequencing was peripheral blood, taken on day 0 of AZD1222 vaccination. These receptors all come from an adult in good health.

The rearrangement links TRBV6-5 to TRBJ2-7, with TRBD2 as a possible D gene (7 bases). This CDR3 has 13 amino acids. Germline V lookup: CDR1 MNHEY, CDR2 SVGAGI. Trimming pared 4 bases from V and 5 bases from J, leaving 12 bases between. CDR3 loop: CASSSRGGDEQYF. The CDR3 region has the DNA TGTGCCAGCAGTTCCCGAGGGGGGGACGAGCAGTACTTC.

The chain links TRBV7-3 to TRBJ1-1; weak D call: TRBD1 (5 bases). Looked up from germline, CDR1 is SGHTA and CDR2 is FQGTGA. V was pared by 0 bases and J by 6 bases, with 11 bases between. The CDR3 loop spans 14 amino acids. As DNA, the CDR3 is TGTGCCAGCAGCTTAACCCCACTGGGGCCTGAAGCTTTCTTT. It translates to CASSLTPLGPEAFF.

The rearrangement uses TRBV2 and TRBJ2-1; D might be TRBD2 (5 bases). This CDR3 is 12 amino acids long. Deletions cut 4 bases from V and 8 bases from J, with 9 bases between. Germline-derived CDR1 and CDR2 are SNHLY and FYNNEI. CDR3 amino acids: CASSGLTHEQFF. The CDR3 coding sequence is TGTGCCAGCAGTGGACTAACCCATGAGCAGTTCTTC.

The rearrangement links TRBV2 to TRBJ1-1; D unclear. Germline CDR1 and CDR2: SNHLY and FYNNEI. There are 10 residues in the CDR3. Trimming pared 6 bases from V and 1 base from J, leaving 0 bases between. The chain's CDR3 is CASRNTEAFF. In DNA, the CDR3 is TGTGCCAGCAGGAACACTGAAGCTTTCTTT. Using reference TRBV2 and TRBJ1-1 for the parts outside the CDR3, the full variable domain is EPEVTQTPSHQVTQMGQEVILRCVPISNHLYFYWYRQILGQKVEFLVSFYNNEISEKSEIFDDQFSVERPDGSNFTLKIRSTKLEDSAMYFCASRNTEAFFGQGTRLTVV.